This T cell receptor beta chain was captured in a study of regulatory T cells in long-lasting Graves disease. Noted time point: newly diagnosed GD, antithyroid drugs for less than 3 months. From PBMCs, RNA was extracted and then used to make the TCR library. At least ten counts were recorded for this clonotype. Its target is unknown. The authors built TCR beta libraries using iRepertoire HTBI primers and Arm-PCR of CDR3 regions. TCRdb independently ran MiXCR on the multiplex PCR reads; one entry per CDR3 protein. The table records about 470,000 distinct CDR3 sequences, 15% of them present only once. The CDR3 loop spans 19 amino acids. Per germline, CDR1 DFQATT and CDR2 SNEGSKA (reference sequence). Trimming took 2 bases from V and 1 from J; bases not matched to a gene: 14. Findings of the study overall: Repertoires from persistent disease leaned toward TRBV28, TRBJ1-2 and TRBJ2-5.

This same sample was also taken into another study, of T cells in Graves' hyperthyroidism and ophthalmopathy.

The chain has TRBV20-1 and TRBJ2-4; 10 nucleotides match TRBD1. The sample was peripheral blood mononuclear cells (PBMCs), taken at new diagnosis, from a patient treated with antithyroid drugs. The clonotype was recovered from a woman aged 25 to 39 with Graves disease. In DNA form, the CDR3 reads TGCAGTGCTAGACCCATAACCGGGACAGGGGACTCTGCCAAAAACATTCAGTACTTC. As protein: CSARPITGTGDSAKNIQYF.